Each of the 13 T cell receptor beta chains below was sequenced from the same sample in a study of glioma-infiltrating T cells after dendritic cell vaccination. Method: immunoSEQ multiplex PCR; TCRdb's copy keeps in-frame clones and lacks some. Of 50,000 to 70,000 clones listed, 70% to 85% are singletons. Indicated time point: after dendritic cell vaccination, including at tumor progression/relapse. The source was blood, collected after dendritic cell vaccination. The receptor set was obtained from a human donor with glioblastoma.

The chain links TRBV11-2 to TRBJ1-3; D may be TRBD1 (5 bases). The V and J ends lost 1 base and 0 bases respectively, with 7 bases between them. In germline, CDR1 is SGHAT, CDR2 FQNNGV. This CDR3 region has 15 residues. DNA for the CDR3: TGTGCCAGCAGCTTAGGACAGTCCTCTGGAAACACCATATATTTT. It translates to CASSLGQSSGNTIYF.

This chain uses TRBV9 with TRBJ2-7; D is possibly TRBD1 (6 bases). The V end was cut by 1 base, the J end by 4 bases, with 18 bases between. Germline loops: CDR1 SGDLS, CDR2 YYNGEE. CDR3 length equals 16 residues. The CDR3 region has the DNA TGTGCCAGCAGCGTAACCCCGGACAGAATGCTATACGAGCAGTACTTC. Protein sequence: CASSVTPDRMLYEQYF. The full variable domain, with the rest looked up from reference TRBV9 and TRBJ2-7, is DSGVTQTPKHLITATGQRVTLRCSPRSGDLSVYWYQQSLDQGLQFLIQYYNGEERAKGNILERFSAQQFPDLHSELNLSSLELGDSALYFCASSVTPDRMLYEQYFGPGTRLTVT.

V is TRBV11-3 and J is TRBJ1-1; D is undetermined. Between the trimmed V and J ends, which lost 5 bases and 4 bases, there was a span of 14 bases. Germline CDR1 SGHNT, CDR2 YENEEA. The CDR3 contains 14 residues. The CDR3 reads CASSRRVLGTEAFF. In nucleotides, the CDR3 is TGTGCCAGCAGCCGTCGGGTCCTGGGCACTGAAGCTTTCTTT.

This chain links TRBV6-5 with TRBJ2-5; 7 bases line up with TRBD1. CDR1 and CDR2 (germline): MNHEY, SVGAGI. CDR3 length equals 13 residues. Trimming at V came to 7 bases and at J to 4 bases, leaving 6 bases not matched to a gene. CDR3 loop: CASMRGPGETQYF. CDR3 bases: TGTGCCAGCATGAGGGGGCCCGGAGAGACCCAGTACTTC.

The CDR3 DNA follows: TGCGCCAGCAGCTTCCAGGGTCGGTACGAGCAGTACTTC. Amino acid sequence: CASSFQGRYEQYF. The genes are TRBV5-1 and TRBJ2-7; possible D gene TRBD1, 5 bases. CDR3 length equals 13 residues. The V gene lost 2 bases and the J gene lost 4 bases, with 10 bases spanning the gap. In germline, CDR1 is SGHRS, CDR2 YFSETQ.

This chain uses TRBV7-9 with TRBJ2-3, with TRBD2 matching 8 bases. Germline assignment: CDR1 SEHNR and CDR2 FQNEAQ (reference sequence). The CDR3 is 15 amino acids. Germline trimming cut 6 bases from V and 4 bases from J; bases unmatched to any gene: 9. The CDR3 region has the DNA TGTGCCAGCAGTCGACTAGCGTCTCGAGCAGATACGCAGTATTTT. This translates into CASSRLASRADTQYF.

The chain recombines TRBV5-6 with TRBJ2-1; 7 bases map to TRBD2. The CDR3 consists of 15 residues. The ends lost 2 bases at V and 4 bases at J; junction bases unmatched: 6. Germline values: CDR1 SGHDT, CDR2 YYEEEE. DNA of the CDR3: TGTGCCAGCAGCTTAATGGGGGGGGGATACAATGAGCAGTTCTTC. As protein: CASSLMGGGYNEQFF.

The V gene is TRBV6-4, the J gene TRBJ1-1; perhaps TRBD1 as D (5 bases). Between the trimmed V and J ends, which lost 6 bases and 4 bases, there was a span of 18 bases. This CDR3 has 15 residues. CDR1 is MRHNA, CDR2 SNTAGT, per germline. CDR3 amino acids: CASREWTFSVTEAFF. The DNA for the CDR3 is TGTGCCAGCAGAGAATGGACATTCAGCGTCACTGAAGCTTTCTTT.

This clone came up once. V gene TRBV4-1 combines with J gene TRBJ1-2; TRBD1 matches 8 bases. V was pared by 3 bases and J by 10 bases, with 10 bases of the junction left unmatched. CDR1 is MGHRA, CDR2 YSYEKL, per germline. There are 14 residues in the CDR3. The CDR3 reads CASSHRGPRVIYTF. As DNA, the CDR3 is TGCGCCAGCAGCCACAGGGGGCCTAGGGTTATCTACACCTTC.

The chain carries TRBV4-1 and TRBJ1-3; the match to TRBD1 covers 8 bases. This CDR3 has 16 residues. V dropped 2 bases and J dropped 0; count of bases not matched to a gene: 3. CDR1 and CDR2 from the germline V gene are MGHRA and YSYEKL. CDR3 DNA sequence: TGCGCCAGCAGCCAAATGGGACAGGACTCTGGAAACACCATATATTTT. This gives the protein CASSQMGQDSGNTIYF.

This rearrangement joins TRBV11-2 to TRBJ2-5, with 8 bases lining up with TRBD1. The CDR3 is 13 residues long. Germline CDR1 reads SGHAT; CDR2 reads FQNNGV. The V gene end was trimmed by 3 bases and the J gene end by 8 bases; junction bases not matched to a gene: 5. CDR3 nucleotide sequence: TGTGCCAGCAGCTTTGGCAGGGGGCGAACCCAGTACTTC. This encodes CASSFGRGRTQYF.

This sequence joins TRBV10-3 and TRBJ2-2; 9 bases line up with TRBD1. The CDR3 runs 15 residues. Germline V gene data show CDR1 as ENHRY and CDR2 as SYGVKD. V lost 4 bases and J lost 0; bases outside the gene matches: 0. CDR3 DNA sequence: TGTGCCATCAGTGGACAGGGGGCGAACACCGGGGAGCTGTTTTTT. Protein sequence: CAISGQGANTGELFF.

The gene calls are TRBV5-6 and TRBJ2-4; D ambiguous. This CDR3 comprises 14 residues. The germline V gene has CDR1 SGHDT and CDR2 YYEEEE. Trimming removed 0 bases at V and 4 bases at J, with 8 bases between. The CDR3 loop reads CASSLASLKNIQYF. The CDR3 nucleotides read TGTGCCAGCAGCTTGGCCAGTTTAAAAAACATTCAGTACTTC. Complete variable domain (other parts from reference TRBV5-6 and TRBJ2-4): DAGVTQSPTHLIKTRGQQVTLRCSPKSGHDTVSWYQQALGQGPQFIFQYYEEEERQRGNFPDRFSGHQFPNYSSELNVNALLLGDSALYLCASSLASLKNIQYFGAGTRLSVL.